A single sample is the source of the 23 T cell receptor beta chains below, sequenced in a study of shared clonotypes between healthy human individuals. This table comes from immunoSEQ multiplex PCR, and its TCRdb copy is limited to in-frame clones, with some not included. The table includes over a million clones, 98% detected once. The material sequenced was naive CD4+ T cells sorted from blood. Specified subset: CD45RA+ positively selected. These TCRs come from a man aged 25 to 40 in good health.

The rearrangement joins TRBV9 to TRBJ2-1; D unclear. Deletions cut 3 bases from V and 0 bases from J, with 10 bases between. The length of the CDR3 is 15 residues. CDR1 is SGDLS and CDR2 is YYNGEE in the germline V gene. The CDR3 here is CASSEVTDSYNEQFF. CDR3 nucleotide sequence: TGTGCCAGCAGCGAAGTAACAGACTCCTACAATGAGCAGTTCTTC.

J is TRBJ2-7 and V is TRBV6-4; possibly TRBD1 or TRBD2 for D (5 bases each). The germline V gene has CDR1 MRHNA and CDR2 SNTAGT. This CDR3 has 16 amino acids. Deletions cut 5 bases from V and 2 bases from J, with 19 bases between. CDR3 coding DNA: TGTGCCAGCAGTCGAGGACAAATCGACGGGACCTACGAGCAGTACTTC. Translated, it gives CASSRGQIDGTYEQYF.

This sequence joins TRBV5-1 and TRBJ1-3; D gene uncertain. There are 14 residues in the CDR3. Trimming took off 1 base at V and 4 bases at J, with 9 bases between the two ends. CDR1 is SGHRS and CDR2 is YFSETQ in the germline V gene. CDR3 protein: CASSLLGDGNTIYF. CDR3 in DNA: TGCGCCAGCAGCTTGTTGGGAGACGGAAACACCATATATTTT.

The V call is TRBV6-6, the J call TRBJ2-3; D gene ambiguous. Trimming took off 6 bases at V and 4 bases at J, with 8 bases between the two ends. The CDR3 extends over 12 amino acids. Germline V lookup: CDR1 MNHNY, CDR2 SVGAGI (reference sequence). The DNA of the CDR3 is TGTGCCAGCAGAGGGATTCCAGATACGCAGTATTTT. This encodes CASRGIPDTQYF.

This chain connects TRBV29-1 to TRBJ2-1, with no clear D. Trimming pared 4 bases from V and 7 bases from J, leaving 8 bases between. CDR3 size: 11 residues. Germline loops: CDR1 SQVTM, CDR2 ANQGSEA. CDR3: CSVAAGNEQFF. CDR3 coding DNA: TGCAGCGTTGCAGCCGGAAATGAGCAGTTCTTC.

The V call is TRBV19, the J call TRBJ1-2; D is unresolved. Germline values: CDR1 LNHDA, CDR2 SQIVND (reference sequence). The germline V and J ends were trimmed by 6 bases and 8 bases, with 16 bases remaining between them. There are 13 residues in the CDR3. CDR3 sequence (DNA): TGTGCCAGTAGCCCAGCGGGTTTGTGGGGCTACACCTTC. Translation: CASSPAGLWGYTF.

This sequence joins TRBV7-4 and TRBJ2-1, with D possibly being TRBD2 (5 bases). Germline CDR1 SGHVT, CDR2 SQSDAQ. Trimming removed 8 bases at V and 2 bases at J, with 34 bases between. The CDR3 totals 21 residues. CDR3 sequence reads: CASPINGKPNRRLGTYNEQFF. CDR3 DNA: TGTGCCAGCCCAATAAACGGGAAGCCCAATAGGCGGTTAGGGACCTACAATGAGCAGTTCTTC.

This clone occurred once. The J gene is TRBJ2-7, the V gene TRBV7-2, with unresolved D. The V end lost 3 bases, the J end lost 4 bases, and 4 bases lay between the germline ends. The CDR3 loop spans 11 amino acids. Germline V gene lookup returns CDR1 SGHTA and CDR2 FQGNSA. The CDR3 DNA follows: TGTGCCAGCAGCTTTGTGTACGAGCAGTACTTC. Translation: CASSFVYEQYF. The full variable domain, with the rest looked up from reference TRBV7-2 and TRBJ2-7, is GAGVSQSPSNKVTEKGKDVELRCDPISGHTALYWYRQSLGQGLEFLIYFQGNSAPDKSGLPSDRFSAERTGGSVSTLTIQRTQQEDSAVYLCASSFVYEQYFGPGTRLTVT.

Written as DNA, the CDR3 is TGCGCCAGCAGCAGGCTAGCGGGGAGGGATGAGCAGTTCTTC. Protein: CASSRLAGRDEQFF. The rearrangement links TRBV5-1 to TRBJ2-1; TRBD2 aligns across 9 bases. Germline loops: CDR1 SGHRS, CDR2 YFSETQ. V shed 4 bases, J shed 8 bases, and the junction held 7 bases outside the gene matches. The CDR3 has 14 residues.

The rearrangement joins TRBV28 to TRBJ2-5, with D perhaps matching TRBD1 (6 bases). Trimming cost V 3 bases and J 4 bases, with 12 bases left between them. The CDR3 spans 14 residues. Germline CDR1 is MDHEN and CDR2 is SYDVKM. The CDR3 coding sequence is TGTGCCAGCAGTTTCCAAGGACAGCGAGAGACCCAGTACTTC. Translating gives CASSFQGQRETQYF.

The count of this clone is one. The chain couples TRBV29-1 to TRBJ1-4; D not certain. With 4 bases removed from V and 4 bases from J, the gap between germline ends came to 13 bases. Germline CDR1 and CDR2: SQVTM and ANQGSEA. CDR3 length equals 14 residues. For the CDR3, the DNA is TGCAGCGTTGGGCTTTCGGTCGGTAATGAAAAACTGTTTTTT. Amino acid sequence: CSVGLSVGNEKLFF.

The chain carries TRBV5-4 and TRBJ2-7, with no clear D. V gave up 2 bases and J gave up 5 bases, with 11 bases separating them. The CDR3 has 13 amino acids. In germline, CDR1 is SGHNT, CDR2 YYREEE (reference sequence). This CDR3 reads CASSLNSPHEQYF. CDR3 nucleotide sequence: TGTGCCAGCAGCTTAAATTCGCCCCACGAGCAGTACTTC.

As regards this clone: Compared with germline, one end of the junction differs, possibly owing to a read error. This chain uses TRBV10-3 with TRBJ2-7; tentative D call: TRBD2 (5 bases). CDR1 and CDR2 from the germline V gene are ENHRY and SYGVKD. This CDR3 has 12 amino acids. The CDR3 sequence is CAIAGSSHEQYF. The CDR3 nucleotides are TGTGCCATCGCTGGGAGCTCCCACGAGCAGTACTTC.

This chain joins TRBV4-1 and TRBJ1-4; D ambiguous. The V gene lost 0 bases and the J gene lost 14 bases, with 13 bases spanning the gap. Germline lookup yields CDR1 MGHRA and CDR2 YSYEKL. The CDR3 has 13 amino acids. The CDR3 DNA reads as TGCGCCAGCAGCCAAGAAGTGAGGCGCAGGCTGTTTTTT. Translating it yields CASSQEVRRRLFF.

The chain uses TRBV11-1 and TRBJ1-4; D remains unclear. This CDR3 has 16 residues. V gave up 5 bases and J gave up 5 bases, with 18 bases separating them. CDR1 is SGHAT, CDR2 FQDESV, per germline (reference sequence). The CDR3 region has the DNA TGTGCCAGCAGCAGGTCGTTGGGGATCCCCAATGAAAAACTGTTTTTT. This sequence encodes CASSRSLGIPNEKLFF.

The chain links TRBV19 to TRBJ2-7; TRBD1 agrees at 8 bases. The CDR3 spans 15 residues. The V gene's germline CDR1 is LNHDA and CDR2 SQIVND (reference sequence). The V segment lost 4 bases and the J segment 1 base; nucleotides outside the gene matches: 6. The CDR3 loop reads CASSTRTGRSYEQYF. CDR3 nucleotides: TGTGCCAGTAGTACCCGGACAGGGAGATCCTACGAGCAGTACTTC.

CDR3 loop: CSVESLSGGGSGELFF. Here the CDR3 DNA reads TGCAGCGTTGAAAGTTTATCAGGGGGCGGCTCCGGGGAGCTGTTTTTT. V usage is TRBV29-1 and J usage is TRBJ2-2; 8 bases match TRBD1. CDR1 is SQVTM and CDR2 is ANQGSEA in the germline V gene. The CDR3 sequence is 16 residues long. V gave up 2 bases and J gave up 6 bases; unmatched junction bases: 11.

A word on this clone: Other DNA sequences of this sample code for an identical CDR3. The rearrangement joins TRBV5-1 to TRBJ2-7, with D unresolved. The CDR3 is made up of 12 amino acids. V was shortened by 2 bases and J by 0 bases, with 3 bases between the two germline ends. Germline V CDR1 and CDR2: SGHRS, YFSETQ. Written as DNA, the CDR3 is TGCGCCAGCAGCTTACCCTCCTACGAGCAGTACTTC. Translating it yields CASSLPSYEQYF.

The chain couples TRBV4-3 to TRBJ2-1, with D perhaps given as TRBD1 or TRBD2 (6 bases each). V lost 0 bases, J lost 0 bases, and 12 bases lay in between. The CDR3 sequence is 17 residues long. CDR1 is LGHNA and CDR2 is YSLEER in the germline V gene. CDR3 coding DNA: TGCGCCAGCAGCCAAGAGGGGGGCGGGAACTCCTACAATGAGCAGTTCTTC. Its translation is CASSQEGGGNSYNEQFF.

The rearrangement uses TRBV27 and TRBJ2-5; TRBD1 agrees at 7 bases. CDR3 size: 14 residues. Germline V CDR1 and CDR2: MNHEY, SMNVEV (reference sequence). J was trimmed by 1 base and V by 5 bases; bases with no gene match: 4. The CDR3, as DNA: TGTGCCAGCAGTAAACAGGGGTTCCAAGAGACCCAGTACTTC. Translating it yields CASSKQGFQETQYF.

The chain employs TRBV5-1 and TRBJ2-3, with 12 bases lining up with TRBD2. The CDR3 is 18 residues long. V lost 0 bases and J lost 1; bases outside the gene matches: 6. Per the germline V gene, CDR1 is SGHRS and CDR2 is YFSETQ. CDR3 sequence reads: CASSLAGLAGGGTDTQYF. The CDR3 DNA reads as TGCGCCAGCAGCTTGGCCGGGCTAGCGGGAGGGGGCACAGATACGCAGTATTTT.

The J gene is TRBJ2-7, the V gene TRBV19; D tentatively reads TRBD1 or TRBD2 (5 bases each). The CDR3 consists of 13 residues. Per the germline V gene, CDR1 is LNHDA and CDR2 is SQIVND (reference sequence). Between the trimmed V and J ends, which lost 6 bases and 0 bases, there was a span of 9 bases. Here the CDR3 DNA reads TGTGCCAGTAGCACCGGGACCTCCTACGAGCAGTACTTC. Translating gives CASSTGTSYEQYF.

The chain uses TRBV10-1 and TRBJ1-1; possibly TRBD1 for D (5 bases). Germline loops: CDR1 WNHNN, CDR2 SYGVQD (reference sequence). The V gene lost 3 bases and the J gene lost 4 bases, with 15 bases spanning the gap. The CDR3 runs to 15 residues. The CDR3 loop reads CASSEAGKEVTEAFF. DNA of the CDR3: TGCGCCAGCAGTGAAGCAGGGAAGGAGGTCACTGAAGCTTTCTTT.